The rows below give T cell receptor beta chains drawn from one sample of a study of T cell responses to AZD1222 COVID-19 vaccine. Profiled with immunoSEQ multiplex PCR; TCRdb holds only in-frame clones, not every one. The data contain 150,000 to 180,000 clones, roughly 90% of them singletons. The sample here was peripheral blood, taken on day 0 of AZD1222 vaccination. All receptors derive from an adult in good health. Both conserved end residues are part of each CDR3. D genes are given only for firm matches. Rows give clone size only sometimes, using once, few, many, or a class for an expanded clone.

CDR3: CASSGAEGNEQYF; DNA: TGTGCCAGCAGTGGGGCGGAGGGCAACGAGCAGTACTTC; J: TRBJ2-7; D: -; size: few; V: TRBV2
CDR3: CASSQDHGQGLSVYGYTF; DNA: TGCGCCAGCAGCCAAGATCATGGACAAGGGCTTAGTGTCTATGGCTACACCTTC; J: TRBJ1-2; D: -; size: -; V: TRBV4-3
CDR3: CASSESYEQYF; DNA: TGTGCCAGCAGCGAGTCCTACGAGCAGTACTTC; J: TRBJ2-7; D: -; size: once; V: TRBV5-8
CDR3: CASSKRPQGPGTEAFF; DNA: TGTGCCAGCAGCAAAAGGCCGCAGGGCCCGGGGACTGAAGCTTTCTTT; J: TRBJ1-1; D: -; size: -; V: TRBV21-1
CDR3: CASSPPNSPLHF; DNA: TGTGCCAGCAGCCCCCCAAATTCACCCCTCCACTTT; J: TRBJ1-6; D: -; size: -; V: TRBV6-5
CDR3: CASSPPGTVNQPQHF; DNA: TGCGCCAGCAGCCCGCCCGGGACAGTGAATCAGCCCCAGCATTTT; J: TRBJ1-5; D: TRBD1; size: -; V: TRBV4-1
CDR3: CASTEHARDEQFF; DNA: TGTGCCAGCACTGAACATGCCCGGGATGAGCAGTTCTTC; J: TRBJ2-1; D: -; size: -; V: TRBV6-1
CDR3: CAISPGQSVEGDTQYF; DNA: TGTGCCATCAGCCCGGGACAGAGTGTGGAAGGAGATACGCAGTATTTT; J: TRBJ2-3; D: TRBD1; size: once; V: TRBV10-3
CDR3: CASSFSSGAPEAFF; DNA: TGTGCCAGCAGCTTCTCGTCAGGGGCACCTGAAGCTTTCTTT; J: TRBJ1-1; D: -; size: -; V: TRBV5-4
CDR3: CASSVGVGGALWEQFF; DNA: TGTGCCAGCAGCGTAGGAGTCGGGGGGGCCTTGTGGGAGCAGTTCTTC; J: TRBJ2-1; D: TRBD2; size: -; V: TRBV9
CDR3: CASSYHGTEIYEQYF; DNA: TGTGCCAGCAGTTACCACGGGACAGAGATCTACGAGCAGTACTTC; J: TRBJ2-7; D: TRBD1; size: -; V: TRBV6-2/TRBV6-3
CDR3: CASSSTHEQYF; DNA: TGTGCCAGCAGCTCGACGCACGAGCAGTACTTC; J: TRBJ2-7; D: -; size: -; V: TRBV3-1/TRBV3-2
CDR3: CASSFNGGPEQYF; DNA: TGCGCCAGCAGCTTTAACGGGGGGCCCGAGCAGTACTTC; J: TRBJ2-7; D: -; size: once; V: TRBV5-1
CDR3: CASSQKHGTYNEQFF; DNA: TGTGCCAGCAGCCAAAAACACGGGACCTACAATGAGCAGTTCTTC; J: TRBJ2-1; D: -; size: -; V: TRBV14
CDR3: CASSLATSGGYNEQFF; DNA: TGCGCCAGCAGCTTGGCGACTAGCGGGGGATACAATGAGCAGTTCTTC; J: TRBJ2-1; D: TRBD2; size: -; V: TRBV5-1
CDR3: CASSSPDRGLSSPLHF; DNA: TGTGCCAGCAGTTCACCGGACAGGGGGCTCAGTTCACCCCTCCACTTT; J: TRBJ1-6; D: TRBD1; size: -; V: TRBV6-2/TRBV6-3
CDR3: CASSEWDGNTEAFF; DNA: TGTGCCAGCAGTGAGTGGGACGGGAACACTGAAGCTTTCTTT; J: TRBJ1-1; D: -; size: -; V: TRBV6-1
CDR3: CASSLTGDNTIYF; DNA: TGTGCCAGCAGCTTGACAGGGGATAACACCATATATTTT; J: TRBJ1-3; D: TRBD1; size: -; V: TRBV5-6
CDR3: CASSLYRNEQFF; DNA: TGCGCCAGCAGCTTGTATAGGAATGAGCAGTTCTTC; J: TRBJ2-1; D: -; size: -; V: TRBV5-1
CDR3: CASSEKTSGAPNNEQFF; DNA: TGTGCCAGCAGCGAGAAGACTAGCGGAGCCCCTAACAATGAGCAGTTCTTC; J: TRBJ2-1; D: TRBD2; size: -; V: TRBV9
CDR3: CASSPPPSGNTGELFF; DNA: TGTGCCAGCTCACCACCCCCTAGCGGTAACACCGGGGAGCTGTTTTTT; J: TRBJ2-2; D: TRBD2; size: -; V: TRBV18
CDR3: CASSLSSGETQYF; DNA: TGTGCCAGCAGCTTATCCAGTGGGGAGACCCAGTACTTC; J: TRBJ2-5; D: -; size: -; V: TRBV7-2
CDR3: CASRGGGAEDTQYF; DNA: TGTGCCAGCAGGGGCGGGGGGGCAGAAGATACGCAGTATTTT; J: TRBJ2-3; D: TRBD2; size: -; V: TRBV28
CDR3: CASNPGQGTEAFF; DNA: TGCGCCAGCAATCCCGGACAGGGGACTGAAGCTTTCTTT; J: TRBJ1-1; D: TRBD1; size: -; V: TRBV5-1
CDR3: CASSQGSGWGEQFF; DNA: TGTGCCAGCAGCCAAGGGTCAGGGTGGGGCGAGCAGTTCTTC; J: TRBJ2-1; D: -; size: once; V: TRBV3-1/TRBV3-2
CDR3: CASKDGGLRTGELFF; DNA: TGTGCCAGTAAGGACGGGGGGCTCCGGACCGGGGAGCTGTTTTTT; J: TRBJ2-2; D: -; size: -; V: TRBV19
CDR3: CASSDRVDIGNTIYF; DNA: TGTGCCAGCAGCGACAGGGTCGACATTGGAAACACCATATATTTT; J: TRBJ1-3; D: TRBD1; size: -; V: TRBV6-5
CDR3: CASSFRGQPQHF; DNA: TGTGCCAGCAGTTTCAGGGGACAGCCCCAGCATTTT; J: TRBJ1-5; D: -; size: -; V: TRBV12-3/TRBV12-4
CDR3: CASSLLAGILNEQFF; DNA: TGCGCCAGCAGCTTACTAGCGGGGATACTCAATGAGCAGTTCTTC; J: TRBJ2-1; D: TRBD2; size: -; V: TRBV5-1
CDR3: CASSLRQYYGYTF; DNA: TGTGCCAGCAGTTTACGGCAGTACTATGGCTACACCTTC; J: TRBJ1-2; D: -; size: -; V: TRBV12-3/TRBV12-4
CDR3: CASTGTGTLEAFF; DNA: TGTGCCAGTACCGGGACAGGGACGCTTGAAGCTTTCTTT; J: TRBJ1-1; D: TRBD1; size: -; V: TRBV19
CDR3: CASGGTGNYNYGYTF; DNA: TGTGCCAGCGGCGGGACAGGGAACTACAACTATGGCTACACCTTC; J: TRBJ1-2; D: TRBD1; size: -; V: TRBV2
CDR3: CASSLFYPGQGSPLHF; DNA: TGTGCCAGCAGTTTATTTTACCCGGGACAGGGGTCACCCCTCCACTTT; J: TRBJ1-6; D: TRBD1; size: -; V: TRBV28
CDR3: CASSSSSSGPASSPLHF; DNA: TGTGCCAGCAGCTCATCCTCCAGTGGCCCCGCCAGTTCACCCCTCCACTTT; J: TRBJ1-6; D: -; size: few; V: TRBV9
CDR3: CASSPRGPTQETQYF; DNA: TGTGCCAGCAGCCCCCGGGGGCCAACCCAAGAGACCCAGTACTTC; J: TRBJ2-5; D: -; size: -; V: TRBV7-2
CDR3: CATAPDRGLGADTQYF; DNA: TGTGCCACCGCGCCGGACAGGGGGCTTGGGGCAGATACGCAGTATTTT; J: TRBJ2-3; D: TRBD1; size: -; V: TRBV10-3
CDR3: CASSTHPGQDEAFF; DNA: TGTGCCAGCAGCACACACCCGGGACAGGATGAAGCTTTCTTT; J: TRBJ1-1; D: TRBD1; size: -; V: TRBV9
CDR3: CASSTRASLYGYTF; DNA: TGTGCCAGCAGCACGAGGGCCTCTCTCTATGGCTACACCTTC; J: TRBJ1-2; D: -; size: -; V: TRBV2
CDR3: CASSPLEGNTIYF; DNA: TGCGCCAGCAGCCCCCTAGAAGGAAACACCATATATTTT; J: TRBJ1-3; D: -; size: -; V: TRBV5-1
CDR3: CASSPGGGRYSEAFF; DNA: TGCGCCAGCAGCCCGGGGGGTGGCAGATACTCTGAAGCTTTCTTT; J: TRBJ1-1; D: -; size: -; V: TRBV5-1
CDR3: CASSVGARAGGIEQYF; DNA: TGTGCCAGCAGCGTAGGGGCCCGAGCGGGGGGGATCGAGCAGTACTTC; J: TRBJ2-7; D: TRBD2; size: -; V: TRBV9
CDR3: CASSFLQSNEQFF; DNA: TGTGCCAGCAGCTTTCTTCAGAGTAATGAGCAGTTCTTC; J: TRBJ2-1; D: -; size: -; V: TRBV7-2
CDR3: CASDPGTALAGGYTF; DNA: TGTGCCAGTGATCCCGGGACCGCCCTGGCGGGTGGCTACACCTTC; J: TRBJ1-2; D: -; size: -; V: TRBV19
CDR3: CASGKDRYDYTF; DNA: TGCGCCAGCGGGAAGGACAGATATGACTACACCTTC; J: TRBJ1-2; D: -; size: once; V: TRBV5-1
CDR3: CASSLDTEAFF; DNA: TGTGCCAGCAGCTTGGACACTGAAGCTTTCTTT; J: TRBJ1-1; D: -; size: -; V: TRBV12-3/TRBV12-4
CDR3: CASSPGLVFEQYF; DNA: TGTGCCAGCAGCCCGGGACTAGTTTTCGAGCAGTACTTC; J: TRBJ2-7; D: TRBD2; size: -; V: TRBV27
CDR3: CASSYSGGRSYGYTF; DNA: TGTGCCAGCAGTTACTCTGGAGGGCGTAGCTATGGCTACACCTTC; J: TRBJ1-2; D: -; size: -; V: TRBV6-5
CDR3: CASSYGGQYQPQHF; DNA: TGTGCCAGCAGTTACGGTGGACAGTACCAGCCCCAGCATTTT; J: TRBJ1-5; D: -; size: -; V: TRBV6-5
CDR3: CASSSGGLDEKLFF; DNA: TGTGCCAGCAGCTCGGGTGGGCTTGATGAAAAACTGTTTTTT; J: TRBJ1-4; D: -; size: -; V: TRBV7-9
CDR3: CSVEEDRGNEQFF; DNA: TGCAGCGTTGAGGAGGACAGGGGAAATGAGCAGTTCTTC; J: TRBJ2-1; D: TRBD1; size: once; V: TRBV29-1
CDR3: CASSLSPANTGELFF; DNA: TGTGCCAGCAGTTTATCCCCAGCGAACACCGGGGAGCTGTTTTTT; J: TRBJ2-2; D: -; size: once; V: TRBV27
CDR3: CASSASAGGYGYTF; DNA: TGTGCCAGCAGTGCCTCGGCAGGCGGCTATGGCTACACCTTC; J: TRBJ1-2; D: -; size: -; V: TRBV2
CDR3: CASSQTRTGNYGYTF; DNA: TGCGCCAGCAGCCAAACTAGGACAGGGAACTATGGCTACACCTTC; J: TRBJ1-2; D: TRBD1; size: -; V: TRBV4-3
CDR3: CASSYSDPLSGNTIYF; DNA: TGTGCCAGCAGTTACTCGGACCCGCTCTCTGGAAACACCATATATTTT; J: TRBJ1-3; D: -; size: -; V: TRBV6-6
CDR3: CASSPSDYEQYF; DNA: TGTGCCAGCTCACCTTCAGACTACGAGCAGTACTTC; J: TRBJ2-7; D: -; size: -; V: TRBV18
CDR3: CASSITDRSNQPQHF; DNA: TGTGCCAGTAGTATTACGGACCGTAGCAATCAGCCCCAGCATTTT; J: TRBJ1-5; D: -; size: -; V: TRBV19
CDR3: CASRQTARDDSPLHF; DNA: TGTGCCAGCCGCCAGACGGCCCGGGACGATTCACCCCTCCACTTT; J: TRBJ1-6; D: -; size: once; V: TRBV25-1
CDR3: CASSFQGAHRTEAFF; DNA: TGTGCCAGCAGTTTTCAGGGGGCACATCGAACTGAAGCTTTCTTT; J: TRBJ1-1; D: TRBD1; size: -; V: TRBV28
CDR3: CASSEGSGLYNQPQHF; DNA: TGTGCCAGCAGTGAAGGATCTGGGTTATACAATCAGCCCCAGCATTTT; J: TRBJ1-5; D: -; size: -; V: TRBV6-1